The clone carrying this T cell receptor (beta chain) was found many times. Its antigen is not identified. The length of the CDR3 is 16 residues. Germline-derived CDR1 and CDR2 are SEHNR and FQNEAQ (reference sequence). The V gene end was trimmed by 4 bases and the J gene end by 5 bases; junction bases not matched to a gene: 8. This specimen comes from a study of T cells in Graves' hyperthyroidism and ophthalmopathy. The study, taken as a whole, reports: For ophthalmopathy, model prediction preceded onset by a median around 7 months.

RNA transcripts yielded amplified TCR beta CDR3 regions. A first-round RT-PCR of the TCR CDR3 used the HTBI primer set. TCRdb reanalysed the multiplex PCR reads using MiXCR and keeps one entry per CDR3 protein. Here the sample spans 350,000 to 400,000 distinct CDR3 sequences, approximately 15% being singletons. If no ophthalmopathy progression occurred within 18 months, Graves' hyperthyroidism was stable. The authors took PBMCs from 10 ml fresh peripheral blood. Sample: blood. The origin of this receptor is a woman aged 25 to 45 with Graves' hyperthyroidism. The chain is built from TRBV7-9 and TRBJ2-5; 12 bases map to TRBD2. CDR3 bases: TGTGCCAGCAGCTCGGGCCTAGCGGGAGGGCGGGAGACCCAGTACTTC. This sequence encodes CASSSGLAGGRETQYF.